The present T cell receptor (beta chain) was sequenced within a study of control samples from healthy donors and cancer patients (dated by TCRdb to 2018 to 2021). The CDR3 contains 14 residues, cysteine and phenylalanine counted. Solely the CDR3 DNA is kept, with 42 bases framed from the first base. V loses 1 base of germline sequence and J loses 3 bases, and the interval between the two ends is 7 bases. Based on the germline V gene (reference sequence), the CDR1 and CDR2 sequences are MNHEY and SMNVEV. Receptor libraries were prepared by the immunoSEQ multiplex PCR assay. What TCRdb holds here is the immuneACCESS table cut down to in-frame rearrangements. Part of the clones is not present; checked against another copy, under half of the missing clones reflect an unresolved V gene, and the others are unexplained. The sample includes approximately 120,000 clones, with 87% observed a single time. More than 1.5% of the sample rests with the top ten.

With respect to this clone: Its antigen remains undetermined. The record has no base qualities; no much larger clone is one base away.

The sample was blood. The rearrangement combines TRBV27 with TRBJ1-5, with no confidently assigned D gene. The source of this sequence is a man younger than 35 in good health. The CDR3 in this case is CASSLFPVNQPQHF. The sequenced DNA is TGTGCCAGCAGTTTATTTCCAGTCAATCAGCCCCAGCATTTT.